These 14 T cell receptor beta chains were sequenced from one sample in a study of blood T cells in healthy people across ages. A J-beta primer mix and a sample-barcoded 5' primer were used in a second PCR of roughly 7 to 12 cycles. MiXCR, run by TCRdb on the 5' RACE reads, gives a single entry per CDR3 protein. This repertoire shows about 670,000 distinct CDR3 sequences, approximately 40% found once; its top ten account for about 30%. Sequenced sample: blood. The receptor set was obtained from an elderly man in good health.

This clonotype was seen only a few times. The chain uses TRBV11-2 and TRBJ1-6; TRBD1 matches 10 bases. From germline, CDR1 is SGHAT and CDR2 FQNNGV. The CDR3 has 22 residues. Trimming took 5 bases from V and 0 from J; bases not matched to a gene: 19. The DNA of the CDR3 is TGTGCCAGCAGCCCGCGGGACAGGGGATTTCGCAGCCGAAGCTCCTATAATTCACCCCTCCACTTT. Residues: CASSPRDRGFRSRSSYNSPLHF.

This clonotype is classed as medium-sized (0.01 to 0.1%). This chain joins TRBV20-1 and TRBJ2-3; no firm D call. V gave up 3 bases and J gave up 0 bases, with 10 bases separating them. In germline, CDR1 is DFQATT, CDR2 SNEGSKA (reference sequence). The CDR3 loop spans 14 amino acids. DNA of the CDR3: TGCAGTGCTAGTCAGGCGATTAGCACAGATACGCAGTATTTT. It is translated as CSASQAISTDTQYF.

The genes are TRBV20-1 and TRBJ2-5; 7 positions agree with TRBD2. CDR3 length: 15 residues. With V trimmed by 1 base and J by 5 bases, 10 bases remained unmatched. In germline, CDR1 is DFQATT, CDR2 SNEGSKA (reference sequence). The CDR3 coding sequence is TGCAGTGCTAGAGCGGGATGGGGAGGGAAGGAGACCCAGTACTTC. It yields the protein CSARAGWGGKETQYF.

This clonotype was observed a handful of times. V is TRBV4-1 and J is TRBJ2-5; TRBD2 aligns across 7 bases. CDR3 length: 17 amino acids. Germline V gene sequence: CDR1 MGHRA, CDR2 YSYEKL. J gave up 3 bases and V 0 bases, and 10 bases lay outside the gene matches. CDR3 DNA sequence: TGCGCCAGCAGCCAAGATCGGTCGGGGGGAGGGAAAGAGACCCAGTACTTC. Its protein is CASSQDRSGGGKETQYF.

This clonotype has only a few counts. The rearrangement uses TRBV2 and TRBJ2-7, with 12 bases identical to TRBD2. Germline assignment: CDR1 SNHLY and CDR2 FYNNEI. V was clipped by 1 base and J by 4 bases; unmatched bases: 2. The CDR3 has 15 residues. The CDR3 bases are TGTGCCAGCAGTGAAGGGACTAGCGGGGTTTACGAGCAGTACTTC. Amino acids: CASSEGTSGVYEQYF.

The rearrangement uses TRBV6-2 or TRBV6-3 and TRBJ2-4; a weak D match, TRBD2 (6 bases). The DNA end favors TRBJ2-7, so the J call may be wrong. This CDR3 has 15 amino acids. Germline CDR1 is MNHEY and CDR2 is SVGEGT. Written as DNA, the CDR3 is TGTGCCGGCGGAGGGGCCCTACCAGCTGCCTACGAGCAGTACTTC. Protein: CAGGGALPAAYEQYF.

This clonotype has ten or more counts. The V call is TRBV15, the J call TRBJ1-5; D is uncertain. Per the germline V gene, CDR1 is LNHNV and CDR2 is YYDKDF (reference sequence). Trimming took off 0 bases at V and 4 bases at J, with 13 bases between the two ends. The CDR3 has 16 residues. CDR3 DNA: TGTGCCACCAGCAGAGATTTGGAGGTGGAGAATCAGCCCCAGCATTTT. Translating it yields CATSRDLEVENQPQHF.

This clonotype has just a few counts. The CDR3 is CSAGDTGGKETQYF. CDR3 in DNA: TGCAGTGCTGGGGATACAGGGGGCAAAGAGACCCAGTACTTC. The chain combines TRBV20-1 with TRBJ2-5; 9 bases align to TRBD1. This CDR3 comprises 14 residues. Germline loops: CDR1 DFQATT, CDR2 SNEGSKA (reference sequence). V gave up 5 bases and J gave up 3 bases; unmatched junction bases: 7.

The chain employs TRBV20-1 and TRBJ2-4; no reliable D call. CDR3 size: 12 residues. Germline V gene sequence: CDR1 DFQATT, CDR2 SNEGSKA (reference sequence). V dropped 6 bases and J dropped 13 bases, with 19 bases sitting between them. DNA for the CDR3: TGCAGTGCCGGGTTAGGCTACAATGAGCAGTACTTC. It translates to CSAGLGYNEQYF.

Concerning this clonotype itself: This sequence may be a read error, since a much larger clone differs from it by one base. The chain recombines TRBV7-2 with TRBJ2-5; tentative D call: TRBD2 (5 bases). Germline values: CDR1 SGHTA, CDR2 FQGNSA. The CDR3 covers 12 residues. Trimming left V 6 bases short and J 5 bases short, with 10 bases between. CDR3 nucleotide sequence: TGTGCCAGCAGGCGGGCGCGGGAGACCCAGTACTTC. This codes for CASRRARETQYF.

The chain combines TRBV6-2 or TRBV6-3 with TRBJ1-5; D possibly corresponds to TRBD1 (5 bases). V lost 6 bases and J lost 9, with 12 bases in between. Germline V gene sequence: CDR1 MNHEY, CDR2 SVGEGT. The CDR3 has 12 residues. CDR3 nucleotides: TGTGCCAGCAGCACCGGGACTTCGCCCCAGCATTTT. Amino acids: CASSTGTSPQHF.

This clonotype appeared once. This CDR3 fails to terminate in the conserved phenylalanine or tryptophan, so it likely reflects a read error. It is unclear where the CDR3 begins or ends on the DNA, so no DNA is shown, and the CDR3 is as TCRdb lists it. This chain uses TRBV15 with TRBJ2-1; the D call in the table, TRBD2, was not verified against the DNA. CDR1 LNHNV and CDR2 YYDKDF come from the germline V gene (reference sequence). The CDR3 is 8 amino acids in total, end residues counted. The chain's CDR3 is CATRGISG.

This clonotype was counted many times. V gene TRBV7-2 combines with J gene TRBJ2-1; 9 bases match TRBD1. The ends lost 5 bases at V and 9 bases at J; junction bases unmatched: 8. Germline-derived CDR1 and CDR2 are SGHTA and FQGNSA. The CDR3 loop spans 14 amino acids. The CDR3 bases are TGTGCCAGCAGCCCACCCGGGACAGGGCGTGAGCAGTTCTTC. Translation: CASSPPGTGREQFF. The entire variable domain, with the rest obtained from reference TRBV7-2 and TRBJ2-1, is as follows: GAGVSQSPSNKVTEKGKDVELRCDPISGHTALYWYRQSLGQGLEFLIYFQGNSAPDKSGLPSDRFSAERTGGSVSTLTIQRTQQEDSAVYLCASSPPGTGREQFFGPGTRLTVL.

The rearrangement joins TRBV6-1 to TRBJ2-5; 8 bases agree with TRBD1. CDR1 and CDR2 from the germline V gene are MNHNS and SASEGT. The CDR3 is 14 residues long. V trimming: 2 bases; J trimming: 5 bases; junction bases outside the gene matches: 4. CDR3 in DNA: TGTGCCAGCAGTGAAAGGACAGGGATTGAGACCCAGTACTTC. Its protein is CASSERTGIETQYF.